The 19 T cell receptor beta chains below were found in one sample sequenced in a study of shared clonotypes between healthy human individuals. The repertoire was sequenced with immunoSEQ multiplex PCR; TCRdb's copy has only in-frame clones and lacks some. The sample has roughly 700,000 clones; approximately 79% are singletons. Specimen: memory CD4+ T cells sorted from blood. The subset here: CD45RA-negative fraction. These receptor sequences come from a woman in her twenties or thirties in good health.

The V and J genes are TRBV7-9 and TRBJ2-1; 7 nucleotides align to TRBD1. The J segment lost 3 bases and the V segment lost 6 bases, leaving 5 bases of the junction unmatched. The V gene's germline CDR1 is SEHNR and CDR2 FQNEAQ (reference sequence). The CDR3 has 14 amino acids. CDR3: CASSHPGGYNEQFF. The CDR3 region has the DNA TGTGCCAGCAGTCATCCAGGGGGCTACAATGAGCAGTTCTTC.

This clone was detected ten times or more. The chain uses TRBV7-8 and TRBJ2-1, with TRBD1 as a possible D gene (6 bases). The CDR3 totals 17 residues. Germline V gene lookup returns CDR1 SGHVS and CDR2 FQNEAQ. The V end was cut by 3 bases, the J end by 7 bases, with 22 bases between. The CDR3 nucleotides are TGTGCCAGCAGCTTCTCAACTACAGGGAACGTCTGGAATGAGCAGTTCTTC. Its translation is CASSFSTTGNVWNEQFF.

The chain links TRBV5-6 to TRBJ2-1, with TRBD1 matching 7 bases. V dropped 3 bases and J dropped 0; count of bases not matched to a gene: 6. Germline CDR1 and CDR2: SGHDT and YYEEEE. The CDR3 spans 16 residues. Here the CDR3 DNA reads TGTGCCAGCAGCTCGACCACAGGGGACTCCTACAATGAGCAGTTCTTC. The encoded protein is CASSSTTGDSYNEQFF. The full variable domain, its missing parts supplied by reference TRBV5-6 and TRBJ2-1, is DAGVTQSPTHLIKTRGQQVTLRCSPKSGHDTVSWYQQALGQGPQFIFQYYEEEERQRGNFPDRFSGHQFPNYSSELNVNALLLGDSALYLCASSSTTGDSYNEQFFGPGTRLTVL.

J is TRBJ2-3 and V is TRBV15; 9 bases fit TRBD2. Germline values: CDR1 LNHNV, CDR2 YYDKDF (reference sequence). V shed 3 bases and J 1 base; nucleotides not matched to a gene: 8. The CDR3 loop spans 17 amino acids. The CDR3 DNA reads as TGTGCCACCAGCAGGGACTTAGCGGGAGCGGGCACAGATACGCAGTATTTT. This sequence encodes CATSRDLAGAGTDTQYF.

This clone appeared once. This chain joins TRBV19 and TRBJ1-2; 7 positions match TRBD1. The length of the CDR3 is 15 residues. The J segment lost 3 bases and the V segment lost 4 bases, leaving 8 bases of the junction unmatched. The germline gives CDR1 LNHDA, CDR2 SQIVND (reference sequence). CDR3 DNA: TGTGCCAGTAGTAGGACAAGCGGGACAGACTATGGCTACACCTTC. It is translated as CASSRTSGTDYGYTF. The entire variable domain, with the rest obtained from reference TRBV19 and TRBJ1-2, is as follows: DGGITQSPKYLFRKEGQNVTLSCEQNLNHDAMYWYRQDPGQGLRLIYYSQIVNDFQKGDIAEGYSVSREKKESFPLTVTSAQKNPTAFYLCASSRTSGTDYGYTFGSGTRLTVV.

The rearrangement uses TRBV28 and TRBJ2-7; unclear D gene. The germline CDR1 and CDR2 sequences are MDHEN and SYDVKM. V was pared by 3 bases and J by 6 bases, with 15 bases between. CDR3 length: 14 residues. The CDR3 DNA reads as TGTGCCAGCAGTTTCACCCGATACGTCTCCGAGCAGTACTTC. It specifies CASSFTRYVSEQYF. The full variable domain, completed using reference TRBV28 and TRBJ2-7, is DVKVTQSSRYLVKRTGEKVFLECVQDMDHENMFWYRQDPGLGLRLIYFSYDVKMKEKGDIPEGYSVSREKKERFSLILESASTNQTSMYLCASSFTRYVSEQYFGPGTRLTVT.

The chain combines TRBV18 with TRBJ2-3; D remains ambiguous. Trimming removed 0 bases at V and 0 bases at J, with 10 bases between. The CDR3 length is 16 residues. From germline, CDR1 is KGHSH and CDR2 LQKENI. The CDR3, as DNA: TGTGCCAGCTCACCACCGGGAACCTTGAGCACAGATACGCAGTATTTT. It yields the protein CASSPPGTLSTDTQYF.

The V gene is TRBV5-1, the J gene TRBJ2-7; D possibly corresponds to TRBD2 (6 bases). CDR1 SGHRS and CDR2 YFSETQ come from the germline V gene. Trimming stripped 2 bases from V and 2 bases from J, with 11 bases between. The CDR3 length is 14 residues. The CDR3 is CASSFREPPYEQYF. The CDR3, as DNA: TGCGCCAGCAGCTTCCGGGAGCCCCCCTACGAGCAGTACTTC.

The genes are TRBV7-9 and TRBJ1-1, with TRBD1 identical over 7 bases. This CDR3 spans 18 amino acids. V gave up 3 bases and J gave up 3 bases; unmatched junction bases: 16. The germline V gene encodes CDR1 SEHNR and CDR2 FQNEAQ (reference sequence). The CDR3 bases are TGTGCCAGCAGCTTGGGGGAAGGGGGCGCTCGCGGTGACACTGAAGCTTTCTTT. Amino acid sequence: CASSLGEGGARGDTEAFF.

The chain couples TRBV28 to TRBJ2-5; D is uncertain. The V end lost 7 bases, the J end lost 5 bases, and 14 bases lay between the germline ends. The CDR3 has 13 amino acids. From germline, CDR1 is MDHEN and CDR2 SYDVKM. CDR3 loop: CASMRSLRETQYF. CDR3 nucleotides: TGTGCCAGCATGAGATCTCTCCGTGAGACCCAGTACTTC.

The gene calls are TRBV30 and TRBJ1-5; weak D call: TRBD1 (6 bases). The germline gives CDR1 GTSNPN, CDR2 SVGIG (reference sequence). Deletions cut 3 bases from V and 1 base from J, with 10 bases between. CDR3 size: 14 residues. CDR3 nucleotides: TGTGCCTGGAGAGGAGGGGGAAGCAATCAGCCCCAGCATTTT. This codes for CAWRGGGSNQPQHF.

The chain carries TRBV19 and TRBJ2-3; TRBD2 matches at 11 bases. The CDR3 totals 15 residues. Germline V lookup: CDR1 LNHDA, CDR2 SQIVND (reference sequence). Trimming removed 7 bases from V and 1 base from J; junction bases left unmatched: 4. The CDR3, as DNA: TGTGCCAGTAAAATTAGCGGGGGGGGCACAGATACGCAGTATTTT. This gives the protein CASKISGGGTDTQYF.

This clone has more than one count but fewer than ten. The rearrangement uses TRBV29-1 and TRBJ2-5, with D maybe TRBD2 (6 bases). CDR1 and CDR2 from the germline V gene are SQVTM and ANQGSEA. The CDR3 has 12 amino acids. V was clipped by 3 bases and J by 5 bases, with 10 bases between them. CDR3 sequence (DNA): TGCAGCGTTGATGGCGGGGTGGAGACCCAGTACTTC. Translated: CSVDGGVETQYF.

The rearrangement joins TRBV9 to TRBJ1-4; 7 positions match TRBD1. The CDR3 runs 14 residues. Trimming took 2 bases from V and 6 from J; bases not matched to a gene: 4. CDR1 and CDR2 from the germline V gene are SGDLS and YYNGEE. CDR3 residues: CASSVEGGYEKLFF. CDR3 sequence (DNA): TGTGCCAGCAGCGTCGAAGGGGGCTATGAAAAACTGTTTTTT. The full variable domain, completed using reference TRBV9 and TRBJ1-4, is DSGVTQTPKHLITATGQRVTLRCSPRSGDLSVYWYQQSLDQGLQFLIQYYNGEERAKGNILERFSAQQFPDLHSELNLSSLELGDSALYFCASSVEGGYEKLFFGSGTQLSVL.

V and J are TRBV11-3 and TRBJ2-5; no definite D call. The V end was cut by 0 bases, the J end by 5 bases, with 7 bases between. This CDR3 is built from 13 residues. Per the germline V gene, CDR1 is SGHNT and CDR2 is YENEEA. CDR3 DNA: TGTGCCAGCAGCTTAGACAGCCGGGAGACCCAGTACTTC. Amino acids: CASSLDSRETQYF.

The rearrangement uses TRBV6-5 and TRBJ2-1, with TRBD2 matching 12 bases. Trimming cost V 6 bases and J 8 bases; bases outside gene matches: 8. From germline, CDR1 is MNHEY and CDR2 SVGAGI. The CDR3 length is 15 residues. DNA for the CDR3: TGTGCCAGCAGCCGTGGACTAGCGGGAATAGATGAGCAGTTCTTC. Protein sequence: CASSRGLAGIDEQFF.

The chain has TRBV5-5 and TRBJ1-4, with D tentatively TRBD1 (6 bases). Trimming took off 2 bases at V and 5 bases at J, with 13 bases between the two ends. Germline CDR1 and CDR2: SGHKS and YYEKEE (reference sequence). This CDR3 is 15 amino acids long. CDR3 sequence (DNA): TGTGCCAGCAGCTTAGAGGGGGTTCGGAATGAAAAACTGTTTTTT. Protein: CASSLEGVRNEKLFF.

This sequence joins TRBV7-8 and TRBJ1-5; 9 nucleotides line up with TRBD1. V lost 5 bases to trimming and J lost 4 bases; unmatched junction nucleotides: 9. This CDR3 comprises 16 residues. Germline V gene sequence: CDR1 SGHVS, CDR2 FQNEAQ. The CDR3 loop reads CASSRTGQGKNQPQHF. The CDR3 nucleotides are TGTGCCAGCAGCCGAACGGGACAGGGAAAGAATCAGCCCCAGCATTTT.

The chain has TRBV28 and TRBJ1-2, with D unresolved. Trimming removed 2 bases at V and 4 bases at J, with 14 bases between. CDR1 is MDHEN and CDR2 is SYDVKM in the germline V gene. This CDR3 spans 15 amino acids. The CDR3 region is CASSLGGQTTYGYTF. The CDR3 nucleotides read TGTGCCAGCAGTTTAGGTGGGCAGACAACCTATGGCTACACCTTC.